The rows below give T cell receptor beta chains drawn from one sample of a study of graft-versus-host responses after intestinal transplantation. TCRdb keeps only in-frame clones here, not all; method: immunoSEQ multiplex PCR. Among 43,000 or so clones listed, 85% to 95% were seen once. Sequenced here: PBMCs, sampled approximately 360 days after intestinal transplant. These receptors were collected from a human patient who received an intestinal transplant, so some T cells may come from the graft donor. The CDR3 runs from the conserved cysteine through the conserved F or W. The D gene is left open where the match is weak. Part of the rows lack a size; the others show once, few, many or a class for expanded clones.

d_call: -
j_call: TRBJ1-1
cdr3_length: 16
clone_size: once
v_call: TRBV5-4
cdr3_aa: CASSPIAREWGTEAFF
cdr3_nt: TGTGCCAGCAGCCCAATAGCTCGCGAATGGGGCACTGAAGCTTTCTTT

d_call: -
j_call: TRBJ2-1
cdr3_length: 16
clone_size: -
v_call: TRBV14
cdr3_aa: CASSPQGGALYNEQFF
cdr3_nt: TGTGCCAGCAGCCCTCAGGGGGGGGCCCTCTACAATGAGCAGTTCTTC

d_call: -
j_call: TRBJ1-5
cdr3_length: 12
clone_size: -
v_call: TRBV2
cdr3_aa: CASSGSNQPQHF
cdr3_nt: TGTGCCAGCAGTGGCAGCAATCAGCCCCAGCATTTT

d_call: -
j_call: TRBJ2-7
cdr3_length: 13
clone_size: -
v_call: TRBV11-3
cdr3_aa: CASSLGTDYEQYF
cdr3_nt: TGTGCCAGCAGCTTAGGTACCGACTACGAGCAGTACTTC

d_call: -
j_call: TRBJ2-5
cdr3_length: 16
clone_size: -
v_call: TRBV6-1
cdr3_aa: CASSEGVGGPWETQYF
cdr3_nt: TGTGCCAGCAGTGAAGGTGTCGGGGGGCCGTGGGAGACCCAGTACTTC

d_call: -
j_call: TRBJ2-7
cdr3_length: 13
clone_size: once
v_call: TRBV6-5
cdr3_aa: CASIWGTGPEQYF
cdr3_nt: TGTGCCAGCATATGGGGAACAGGCCCCGAGCAGTACTTC

d_call: -
j_call: TRBJ1-6
cdr3_length: 13
clone_size: -
v_call: TRBV6-1
cdr3_aa: CASSFGTNSPLHF
cdr3_nt: TGTGCCAGCAGTTTTGGGACTAATTCACCCCTCCACTTT

d_call: TRBD2
j_call: TRBJ2-1
cdr3_length: 14
clone_size: -
v_call: TRBV18
cdr3_aa: CASSTSGGANEQFF
cdr3_nt: TGTGCCAGCTCGACTAGCGGGGGGGCAAATGAGCAGTTCTTC

d_call: -
j_call: TRBJ2-7
cdr3_length: 12
clone_size: -
v_call: TRBV5-5
cdr3_aa: CASSLWSYEQYF
cdr3_nt: TGTGCCAGCAGCTTATGGTCCTACGAGCAGTACTTC

d_call: -
j_call: TRBJ2-6
cdr3_length: 14
clone_size: -
v_call: TRBV2
cdr3_aa: CATFLDTGANVLTF
cdr3_nt: TGTGCCACCTTTTTAGATACTGGGGCCAACGTCCTGACTTTC

d_call: -
j_call: TRBJ1-3
cdr3_length: 15
clone_size: -
v_call: TRBV7-6
cdr3_aa: CASSLAGGSGNTIYF
cdr3_nt: TGTGCCAGCAGCTTAGCCGGGGGTAGTGGAAACACCATATATTTT

d_call: -
j_call: TRBJ1-3
cdr3_length: 15
clone_size: -
v_call: TRBV7-3
cdr3_aa: CASSLNPSSGNTIYF
cdr3_nt: TGTGCCAGCAGCTTAAATCCCAGCTCTGGAAACACCATATATTTT

d_call: -
j_call: TRBJ2-3
cdr3_length: 15
clone_size: -
v_call: TRBV9
cdr3_aa: CASSVQRTSTDTQYF
cdr3_nt: TGTGCCAGCAGCGTCCAACGGACTAGCACAGATACGCAGTATTTT

d_call: -
j_call: TRBJ1-5
cdr3_length: 15
clone_size: -
v_call: TRBV19
cdr3_aa: CASSTQGMSNQPQHF
cdr3_nt: TGTGCCAGTAGTACACAGGGTATGAGCAATCAGCCCCAGCATTTT

d_call: -
j_call: TRBJ2-1
cdr3_length: 17
clone_size: -
v_call: TRBV5-1
cdr3_aa: CASSQEGPPSIYNEQFF
cdr3_nt: TGCGCCAGCAGTCAAGAGGGGCCACCTTCCATTTACAATGAGCAGTTCTTC

d_call: -
j_call: TRBJ2-7
cdr3_length: 15
clone_size: -
v_call: TRBV5-4
cdr3_aa: CASSLGAPGNYEQYF
cdr3_nt: TGTGCCAGCAGCTTAGGCGCGCCCGGAAACTACGAGCAGTACTTC

d_call: TRBD1
j_call: TRBJ1-2
cdr3_length: 16
clone_size: -
v_call: TRBV7-2
cdr3_aa: CASSTWTGGEEDGHTF
cdr3_nt: TGTGCCAGCAGCACCTGGACAGGGGGCGAAGAAGATGGCCACACCTTC

d_call: -
j_call: TRBJ2-7
cdr3_length: 14
clone_size: once
v_call: TRBV6-1
cdr3_aa: CASSPRGSSYEQYF
cdr3_nt: TGTGCCAGCAGCCCCAGGGGCAGTTCCTACGAGCAGTACTTC

d_call: -
j_call: TRBJ2-1
cdr3_length: 14
clone_size: -
v_call: TRBV7-3
cdr3_aa: CASSLTPDSNEQFF
cdr3_nt: TGTGCCAGCAGCTTAACACCGGACTCCAATGAGCAGTTCTTC

d_call: TRBD2
j_call: TRBJ2-5
cdr3_length: 16
clone_size: -
v_call: TRBV10-3
cdr3_aa: CAISELAGGPGETQYF
cdr3_nt: TGTGCCATCAGTGAACTAGCGGGGGGGCCGGGAGAGACCCAGTACTTC

d_call: -
j_call: TRBJ1-5
cdr3_length: 13
clone_size: -
v_call: TRBV2
cdr3_aa: CASSSGENQPQHF
cdr3_nt: TGTGCCAGCAGCTCAGGGGAGAATCAGCCCCAGCATTTT

d_call: -
j_call: TRBJ2-4
cdr3_length: 15
clone_size: -
v_call: TRBV7-9
cdr3_aa: CASSKPGGAKNIQYF
cdr3_nt: TGTGCCAGCAGCAAACCCGGGGGTGCCAAAAACATTCAGTACTTC

d_call: TRBD1
j_call: TRBJ2-2
cdr3_length: 18
clone_size: -
v_call: TRBV30
cdr3_aa: CAWSGIGQGAPQTGELFF
cdr3_nt: TGTGCCTGGAGTGGAATTGGACAGGGGGCGCCCCAAACCGGGGAGCTGTTTTTT

d_call: -
j_call: TRBJ2-2
cdr3_length: 12
clone_size: once
v_call: TRBV12-5
cdr3_aa: CASVPGTGELFF
cdr3_nt: TGTGCTAGTGTCCCAGGGACCGGGGAGCTGTTTTTT

d_call: -
j_call: TRBJ2-3
cdr3_length: 14
clone_size: -
v_call: TRBV5-1
cdr3_aa: CASSSSRGTDTQYF
cdr3_nt: TGCGCCAGCAGCTCCTCGCGGGGCACAGATACGCAGTATTTT

d_call: -
j_call: TRBJ2-7
cdr3_length: 13
clone_size: once
v_call: TRBV7-3
cdr3_aa: CASSLSQGHEQYF
cdr3_nt: TGTGCCAGCAGCTTAAGCCAGGGCCACGAGCAGTACTTC

d_call: -
j_call: TRBJ1-1
cdr3_length: 13
clone_size: -
v_call: TRBV5-5
cdr3_aa: CASRHQVDTEAFF
cdr3_nt: TGTGCCAGCAGACATCAGGTAGACACTGAAGCTTTCTTT

d_call: -
j_call: TRBJ1-5
cdr3_length: 13
clone_size: -
v_call: TRBV6-5
cdr3_aa: CASSKQSNQPQHF
cdr3_nt: TGTGCCAGCAGTAAACAGAGCAATCAGCCCCAGCATTTT

d_call: TRBD1
j_call: TRBJ1-1
cdr3_length: 13
clone_size: -
v_call: TRBV6-6
cdr3_aa: CASSYGGTGEAFF
cdr3_nt: TGTGCCAGCAGTTACGGGGGGACAGGCGAAGCTTTCTTT